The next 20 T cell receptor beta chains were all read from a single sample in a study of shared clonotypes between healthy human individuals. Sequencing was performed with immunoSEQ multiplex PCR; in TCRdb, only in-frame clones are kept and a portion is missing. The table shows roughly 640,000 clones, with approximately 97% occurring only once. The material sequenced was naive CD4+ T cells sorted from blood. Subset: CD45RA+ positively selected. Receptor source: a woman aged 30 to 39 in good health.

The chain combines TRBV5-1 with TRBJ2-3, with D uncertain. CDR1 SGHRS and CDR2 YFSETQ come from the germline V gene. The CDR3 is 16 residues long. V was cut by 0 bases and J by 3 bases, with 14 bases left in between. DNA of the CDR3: TGCGCCAGCAGCTTGGGGGTGGACCCTAGTACAGATACGCAGTATTTT. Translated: CASSLGVDPSTDTQYF. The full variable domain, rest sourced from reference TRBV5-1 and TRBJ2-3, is KAGVTQTPRYLIKTRGQQVTLSCSPISGHRSVSWYQQTPGQGLQFLFEYFSETQRNKGNFPGRFSGRQFSNSRSEMNVSTLELGDSALYLCASSLGVDPSTDTQYFGPGTRLTVL.

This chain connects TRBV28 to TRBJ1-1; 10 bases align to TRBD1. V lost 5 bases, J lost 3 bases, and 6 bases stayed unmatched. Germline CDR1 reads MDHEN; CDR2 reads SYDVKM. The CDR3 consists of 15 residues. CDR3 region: CASSPGTGAYTEAFF. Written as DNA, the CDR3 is TGTGCCAGCAGTCCCGGGACAGGGGCCTACACTGAAGCTTTCTTT.

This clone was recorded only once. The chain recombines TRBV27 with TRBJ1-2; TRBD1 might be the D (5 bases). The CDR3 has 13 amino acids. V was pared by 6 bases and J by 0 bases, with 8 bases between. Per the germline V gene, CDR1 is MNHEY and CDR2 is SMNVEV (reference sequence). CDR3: CASRGTSNYGYTF. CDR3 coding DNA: TGTGCCAGCAGGGGGACTTCTAACTATGGCTACACCTTC.

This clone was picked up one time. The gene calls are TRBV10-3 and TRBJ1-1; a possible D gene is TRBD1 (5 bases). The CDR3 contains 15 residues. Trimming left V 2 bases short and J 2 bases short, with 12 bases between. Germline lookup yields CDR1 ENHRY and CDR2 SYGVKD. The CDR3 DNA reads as TGTGCCATCAGTGAGCGTGGGGACGGCAACACTGAAGCTTTCTTT. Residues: CAISERGDGNTEAFF.

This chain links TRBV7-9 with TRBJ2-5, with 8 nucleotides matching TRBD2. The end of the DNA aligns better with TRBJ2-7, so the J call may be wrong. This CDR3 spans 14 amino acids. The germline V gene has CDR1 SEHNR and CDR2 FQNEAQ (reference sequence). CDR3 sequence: CASSLTGGVHEQYF. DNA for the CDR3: TGTGCCAGCAGCTTAACGGGAGGGGTACACGAGCAGTACTTC.

CDR3 amino acids: CASSSTTGMNTEAFF. The CDR3 coding sequence is TGTGCCAGCAGCTCAACTACAGGGATGAACACTGAAGCTTTCTTT. J is TRBJ1-1 and V is TRBV2, with a possible D match to TRBD1 (6 bases). V was cut by 6 bases and J by 0 bases, with 14 bases left in between. CDR1 and CDR2 (germline): SNHLY, FYNNEI. The CDR3 sequence is 15 residues long.

This chain's CDR3 is CASSLSGNEKLFF. The CDR3 DNA sequence: TGTGCCAGCAGCTTATCCGGGAATGAAAAACTGTTTTTT. The rearrangement joins TRBV7-8 to TRBJ1-4; no clear D. This CDR3 has 13 amino acids. Trimming stripped 2 bases from V and 5 bases from J, with 6 bases between. Per the germline V gene, CDR1 is SGHVS and CDR2 is FQNEAQ. The full variable domain, with the rest looked up from reference TRBV7-8 and TRBJ1-4, is GAGVSQSPRYKVAKRGQDVALRCDPISGHVSLFWYQQALGQGPEFLTYFQNEAQLDKSGLPSDRFFAERPEGSVSTLKIQRTQQEDSAVYLCASSLSGNEKLFFGSGTQLSVL.

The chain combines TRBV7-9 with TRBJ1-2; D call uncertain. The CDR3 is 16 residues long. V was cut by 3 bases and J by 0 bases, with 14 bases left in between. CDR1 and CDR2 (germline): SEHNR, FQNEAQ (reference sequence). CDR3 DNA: TGTGCCAGCAGCTTGCTGGAGGGTGAAGCTAACTATGGCTACACCTTC. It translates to CASSLLEGEANYGYTF.

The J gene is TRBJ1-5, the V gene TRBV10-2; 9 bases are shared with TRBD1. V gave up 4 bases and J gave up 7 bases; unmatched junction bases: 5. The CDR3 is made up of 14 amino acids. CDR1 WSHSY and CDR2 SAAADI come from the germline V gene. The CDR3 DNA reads TGCGCCAGCAGTGCACAGGGGGCGGAACAGCCCCAGCATTTT. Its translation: CASSAQGAEQPQHF.

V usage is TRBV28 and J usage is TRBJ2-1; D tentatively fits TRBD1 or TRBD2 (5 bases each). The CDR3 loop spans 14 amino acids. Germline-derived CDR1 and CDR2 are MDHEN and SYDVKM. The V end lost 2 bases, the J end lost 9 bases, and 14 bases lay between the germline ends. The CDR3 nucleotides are TGTGCCAGCAGTTTAGGTTCCTCGAGGGGTGAGCAGTTCTTC. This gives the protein CASSLGSSRGEQFF.

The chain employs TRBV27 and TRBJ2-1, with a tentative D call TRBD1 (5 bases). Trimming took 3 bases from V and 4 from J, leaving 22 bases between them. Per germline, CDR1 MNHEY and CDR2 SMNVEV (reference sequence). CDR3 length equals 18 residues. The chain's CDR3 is CASSFRFVLGHGYNEQFF. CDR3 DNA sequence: TGTGCCAGCAGTTTTCGTTTTGTATTGGGGCACGGATACAATGAGCAGTTCTTC.

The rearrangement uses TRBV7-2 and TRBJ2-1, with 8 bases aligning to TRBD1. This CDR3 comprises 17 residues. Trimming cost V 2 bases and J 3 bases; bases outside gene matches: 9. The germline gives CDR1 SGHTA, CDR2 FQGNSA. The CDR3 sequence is CASSLRGGGQGYNEQFF. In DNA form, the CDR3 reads TGTGCCAGCAGCTTAAGGGGTGGAGGACAGGGCTACAATGAGCAGTTCTTC.

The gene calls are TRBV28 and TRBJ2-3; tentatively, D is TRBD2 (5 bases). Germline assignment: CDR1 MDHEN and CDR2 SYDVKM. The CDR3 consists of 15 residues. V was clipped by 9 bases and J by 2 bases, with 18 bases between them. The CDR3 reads CASIPRTAYTDTQYF. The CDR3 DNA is TGTGCCAGTATACCTCGGACTGCCTACACAGATACGCAGTATTTT.

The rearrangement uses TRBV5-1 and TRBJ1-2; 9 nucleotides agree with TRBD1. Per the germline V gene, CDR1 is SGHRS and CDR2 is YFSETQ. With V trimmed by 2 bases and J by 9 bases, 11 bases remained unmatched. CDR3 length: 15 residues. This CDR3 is CASSFLTGGVESYTF. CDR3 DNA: TGCGCCAGCAGCTTCCTCACAGGGGGCGTTGAAAGCTACACCTTC.

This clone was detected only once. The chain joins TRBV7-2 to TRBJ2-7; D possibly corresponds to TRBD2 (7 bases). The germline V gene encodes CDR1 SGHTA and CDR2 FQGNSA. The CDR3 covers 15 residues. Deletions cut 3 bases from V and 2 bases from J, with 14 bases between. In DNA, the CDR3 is TGTGCCAGCAGCTTGTACAGGGAGGGGCCCTACGAGCAGTACTTC. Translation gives CASSLYREGPYEQYF. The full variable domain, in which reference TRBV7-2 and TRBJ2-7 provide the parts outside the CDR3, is GAGVSQSPSNKVTEKGKDVELRCDPISGHTALYWYRQSLGQGLEFLIYFQGNSAPDKSGLPSDRFSAERTGGSVSTLTIQRTQQEDSAVYLCASSLYREGPYEQYFGPGTRLTVT.

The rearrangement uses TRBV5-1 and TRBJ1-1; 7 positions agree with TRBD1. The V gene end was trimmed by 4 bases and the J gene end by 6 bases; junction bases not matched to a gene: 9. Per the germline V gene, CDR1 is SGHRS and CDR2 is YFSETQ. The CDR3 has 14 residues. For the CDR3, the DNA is TGCGCCAGCAGCCGAACCCAGGGGGGCCCTGAAGCTTTCTTT. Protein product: CASSRTQGGPEAFF.

The CDR3 spells CASSEDRNYGYTF. The CDR3 DNA reads as TGCGCCAGCAGTGAGGACCGAAACTATGGCTACACCTTC. V usage is TRBV10-1 and J usage is TRBJ1-2; D remains unclear. CDR1 is WNHNN, CDR2 SYGVQD, per germline (reference sequence). V was clipped by 2 bases and J by 2 bases, with 6 bases between them. The CDR3 consists of 13 residues.

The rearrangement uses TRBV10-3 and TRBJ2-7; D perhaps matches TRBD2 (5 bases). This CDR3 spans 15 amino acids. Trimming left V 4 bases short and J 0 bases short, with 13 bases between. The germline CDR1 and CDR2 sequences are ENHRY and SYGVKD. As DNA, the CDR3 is TGTGCCATCAGTGTAGGAGGCGGAATCTCCTACGAGCAGTACTTC. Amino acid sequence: CAISVGGGISYEQYF.

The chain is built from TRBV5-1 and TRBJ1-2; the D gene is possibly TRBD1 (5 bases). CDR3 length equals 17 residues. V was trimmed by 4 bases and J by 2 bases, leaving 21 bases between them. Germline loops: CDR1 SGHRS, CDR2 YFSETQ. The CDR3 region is CASSQLGVAGKNYGYTF. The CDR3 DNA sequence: TGCGCCAGCAGCCAGCTTGGTGTGGCAGGGAAAAACTATGGCTACACCTTC.

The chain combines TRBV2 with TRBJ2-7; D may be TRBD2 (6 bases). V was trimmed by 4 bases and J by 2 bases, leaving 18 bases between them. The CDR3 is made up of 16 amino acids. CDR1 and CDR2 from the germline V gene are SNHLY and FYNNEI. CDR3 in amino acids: CASSGSLRGSPYEQYF. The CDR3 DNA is TGTGCCAGCAGTGGAAGCTTGCGGGGTTCCCCCTACGAGCAGTACTTC.